This record covers a single T cell receptor beta chain. Its antigen is not known. The data stem from a study of cytomegalovirus exposure and HLA in healthy donors. The PCR used 60 Vbeta and 13 Jbeta primers. Using immunoSEQ multiplex PCR, the repertoire was profiled, and TCRdb retains in-frame clones only, with some absent. The sample holds under 200,000 clones; roughly 85% are singletons and the top ten take around an eighth. Likely unrecorded immune exposures existed in these nominally healthy donors. Germline V gives CDR1 SGHRS, CDR2 YFSETQ. The CDR3 is 14 amino acids. V gave up 4 bases and J gave up 5 bases; unmatched junction bases: 8. Overall study findings and caveats: In an earlier analysis, most TCR beta V segments were productive about 87% or about 30% of the time. Later analysis identified a missense DCLRE1C variant that was linked to TCR beta V- and J-gene trimming. Upon later analysis, TCR association rates were observed to vary by HLA locus, being highest for DRB1 and lowest for HLA-C.

The V gene is TRBV5-1, the J gene TRBJ2-7; 8 bases are shared with TRBD1. Sequencing used PBMCs. The receptor comes from a man aged 50 to 59 in good health and CMV-seropositive. CDR3 amino acids: CASSPRPGGDEQYF. In nucleotides, the CDR3 is TGCGCCAGCAGCCCCAGGCCAGGGGGCGACGAGCAGTACTTC.